This T cell receptor (beta chain) was recorded in a study of blood T cell repertoires in COVID-19. This CDR3 contains 16 residues. The ends lost 5 bases at V and 4 bases at J; junction bases unmatched: 12. CDR1 and CDR2 from the germline V gene are SGHTA and FQGNSA. Authors' processing steps: For nucleated cells, counts were estimated from reference gene primer amplification. TCRdb keeps only in-frame clones here, not all; method: immunoSEQ multiplex PCR. The DNA gave D and trimming, while V, J and clone size come from that table. The repertoire consists of under 350,000 clones, with roughly 87% occurring once and the leading ten covering about an eighth.

The rearrangement links TRBV7-2 to TRBJ1-1, with 8 bases aligning to TRBD1. This clonotype was sampled from a human donor in a cohort sampled during active COVID-19. Material for sequencing was peripheral blood. This CDR3 reads CASSPQGATGFTEAFF. The DNA for the CDR3 is TGTGCCAGCAGCCCTCAGGGGGCTACGGGATTCACTGAAGCTTTCTTT.